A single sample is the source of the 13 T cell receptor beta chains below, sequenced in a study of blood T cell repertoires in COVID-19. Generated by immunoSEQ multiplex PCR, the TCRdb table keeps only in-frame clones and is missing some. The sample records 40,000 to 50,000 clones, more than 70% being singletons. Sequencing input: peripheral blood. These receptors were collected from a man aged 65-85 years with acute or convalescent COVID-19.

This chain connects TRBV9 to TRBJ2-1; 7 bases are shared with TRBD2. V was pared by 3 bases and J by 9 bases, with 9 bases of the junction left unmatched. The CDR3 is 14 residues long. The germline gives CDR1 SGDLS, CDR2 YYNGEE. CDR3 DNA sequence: TGTGCCAGCAGCGCGAGCAGGGACTACGGTGAGCAGTTCTTC. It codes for CASSASRDYGEQFF.

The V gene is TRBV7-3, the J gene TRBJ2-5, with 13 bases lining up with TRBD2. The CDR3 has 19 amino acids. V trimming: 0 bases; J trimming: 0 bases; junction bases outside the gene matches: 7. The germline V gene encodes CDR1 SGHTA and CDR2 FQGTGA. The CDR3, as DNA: TGTGCCAGCAGCTTAACAGGGGGCGGACTAGCGGGAGACCAAGAGACCCAGTACTTC. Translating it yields CASSLTGGGLAGDQETQYF.

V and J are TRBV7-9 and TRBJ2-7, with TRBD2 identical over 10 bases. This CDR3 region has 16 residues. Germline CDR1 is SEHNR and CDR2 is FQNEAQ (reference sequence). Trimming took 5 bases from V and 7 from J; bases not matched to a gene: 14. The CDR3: CASSPDRAGGPGEQYF. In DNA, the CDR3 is TGTGCCAGCAGCCCGGACCGAGCGGGAGGGCCGGGAGAGCAGTACTTC.

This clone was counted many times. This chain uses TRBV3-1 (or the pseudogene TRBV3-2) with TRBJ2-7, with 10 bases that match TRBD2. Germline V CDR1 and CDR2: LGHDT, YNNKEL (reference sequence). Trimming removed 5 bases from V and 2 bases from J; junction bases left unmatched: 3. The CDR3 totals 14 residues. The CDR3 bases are TGTGCCAGCAGCGCCGGGACTAGCGCCTACGAGCAGTACTTC. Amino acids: CASSAGTSAYEQYF.

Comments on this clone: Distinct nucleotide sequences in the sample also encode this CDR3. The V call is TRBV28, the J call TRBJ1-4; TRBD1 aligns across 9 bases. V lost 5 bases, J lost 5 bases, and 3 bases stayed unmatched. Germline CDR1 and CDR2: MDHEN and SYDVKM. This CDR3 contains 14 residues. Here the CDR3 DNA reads TGTGCCAGCAGTCCGACAGGGGGAAATGAAAAACTGTTTTTT. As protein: CASSPTGGNEKLFF.

The CDR3 spells CATGSRGEKLFF. For the CDR3, the DNA is TGTGCCACAGGCTCCAGGGGGGAAAAACTGTTTTTT. The chain combines TRBV3-1 (or the pseudogene TRBV3-2) with TRBJ1-4; 7 bases fit TRBD1. This CDR3 spans 12 amino acids. CDR1 and CDR2 (germline): LGHDT, YNNKEL (reference sequence). Trimming cost V 10 bases and J 8 bases; bases outside gene matches: 7.

In DNA, the CDR3 is TGTGCCAGCAGCTTAATAACTAGCGGGGGCACAGATACGCAGTATTTT. This encodes CASSLITSGGTDTQYF. The rearrangement links TRBV7-2 to TRBJ2-3; 10 bases agree with TRBD2. V trimming: 2 bases; J trimming: 1 base; junction bases outside the gene matches: 3. The CDR3 is made up of 16 amino acids. Germline V gives CDR1 SGHTA, CDR2 FQGNSA.

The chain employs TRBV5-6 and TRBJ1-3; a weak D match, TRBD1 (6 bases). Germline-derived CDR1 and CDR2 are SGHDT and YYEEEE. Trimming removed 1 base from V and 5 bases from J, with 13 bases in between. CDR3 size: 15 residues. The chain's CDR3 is CASSLPGAQRNTIYF. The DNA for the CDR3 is TGTGCCAGCAGCTTGCCAGGGGCCCAGAGAAACACCATATATTTT.

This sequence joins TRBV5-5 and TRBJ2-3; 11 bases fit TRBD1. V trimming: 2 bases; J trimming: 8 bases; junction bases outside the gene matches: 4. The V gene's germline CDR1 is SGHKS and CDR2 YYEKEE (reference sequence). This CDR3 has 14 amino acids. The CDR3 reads CASSLGTGGSTQYF. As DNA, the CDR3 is TGTGCCAGCAGCTTAGGGACAGGGGGGAGTACGCAGTATTTT.

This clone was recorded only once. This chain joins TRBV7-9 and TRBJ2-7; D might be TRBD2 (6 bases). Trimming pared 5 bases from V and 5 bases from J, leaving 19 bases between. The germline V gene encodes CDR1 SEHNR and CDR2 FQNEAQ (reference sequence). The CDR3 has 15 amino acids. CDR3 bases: TGTGCCAGCAGCGGTCCCGGGACTGGACAAGACGAGCAGTACTTC. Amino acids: CASSGPGTGQDEQYF.

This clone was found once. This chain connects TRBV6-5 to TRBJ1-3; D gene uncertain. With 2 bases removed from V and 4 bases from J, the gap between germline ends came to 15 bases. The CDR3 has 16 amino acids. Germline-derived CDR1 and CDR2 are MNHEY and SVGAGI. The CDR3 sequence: CASSYMDSGDGNTIYF. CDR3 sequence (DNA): TGTGCCAGCAGTTACATGGATTCGGGAGACGGAAACACCATATATTTT.

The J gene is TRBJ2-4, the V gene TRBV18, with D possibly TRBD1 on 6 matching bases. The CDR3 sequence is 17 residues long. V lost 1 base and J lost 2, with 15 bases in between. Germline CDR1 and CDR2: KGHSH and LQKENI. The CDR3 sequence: CASSPLTGTGSKNIQYF. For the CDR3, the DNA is TGTGCCAGCTCACCACTAACAGGGACCGGGTCCAAAAACATTCAGTACTTC.

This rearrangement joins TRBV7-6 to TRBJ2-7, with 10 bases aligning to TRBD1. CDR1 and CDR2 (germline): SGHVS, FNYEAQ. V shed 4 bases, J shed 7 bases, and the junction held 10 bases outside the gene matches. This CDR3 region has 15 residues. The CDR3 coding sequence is TGTGCCAGCAGCTCTTCGACAGGGGGCCCTGAGGAGCAGTACTTC. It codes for CASSSSTGGPEEQYF.